Below are 10 T cell receptor beta chains sequenced from a single sample in a study of shared clonotypes between healthy human individuals. TCRdb keeps only in-frame clones here, not all; method: immunoSEQ multiplex PCR. The data hold more than 600,000 clones, with approximately 90% observed a single time. Terminally differentiated effector memory CD45RA+ cells were excluded by CCR7 positive selection of CD45RO-negative cells. Sample: naive CD8+ T cells sorted from blood. These receptors were taken from a man aged 25 to 40 in good health.

This clone showed up just a few times. V gene TRBV19 combines with J gene TRBJ2-7, with D unclear. CDR1 LNHDA and CDR2 SQIVND come from the germline V gene (reference sequence). The CDR3 has 11 amino acids. V lost 9 bases and J lost 4, with 10 bases in between. CDR3 amino acids: CASGRLYEQYF. The CDR3 DNA reads as TGTGCCAGCGGCCGCCTGTACGAGCAGTACTTC.

The chain is built from TRBV5-1 and TRBJ1-4; TRBD1 agrees at 10 bases. Germline CDR1 and CDR2: SGHRS and YFSETQ. Losses at the gene ends were 1 base for V and 7 bases for J; bases not matched to a gene: 1. The CDR3 runs to 14 residues. The CDR3: CASSLRDRGEKLFF. The CDR3 DNA is TGCGCCAGCAGCTTGCGGGACAGGGGTGAAAAACTGTTTTTT.

The chain joins TRBV7-9 to TRBJ2-1; maybe TRBD1 (6 bases). There are 15 residues in the CDR3. V was pared by 5 bases and J by 5 bases, with 16 bases between. Per germline, CDR1 SEHNR and CDR2 FQNEAQ (reference sequence). CDR3 DNA sequence: TGTGCCAGCAGCCCGGGTGGGGGCAGGGACAATGAGCAGTTCTTC. It specifies CASSPGGGRDNEQFF.

V gene TRBV27 combines with J gene TRBJ2-5; 7 bases map to TRBD1. This CDR3 comprises 16 residues. Per germline, CDR1 MNHEY and CDR2 SMNVEV (reference sequence). Losses at the gene ends were 5 bases for V and 1 base for J; bases not matched to a gene: 10. The CDR3 DNA follows: TGTGCCAGCAGTCCCCACCGACAGGGTCCCCAAGAGACCCAGTACTTC. It encodes CASSPHRQGPQETQYF.

The chain is built from TRBV4-3 and TRBJ2-4, with 10 positions matching TRBD2. J lost 1 base, V lost 0 bases, and 9 bases had no gene match. Germline V gene sequence: CDR1 LGHNA, CDR2 YSLEER. The CDR3 runs 19 residues. CDR3 protein: CASSQDWSGRAGAKNIQYF. The CDR3, as DNA: TGCGCCAGCAGCCAAGATTGGAGCGGGAGGGCCGGGGCCAAAAACATTCAGTACTTC.

V and J are TRBV27 and TRBJ1-4, with 8 bases fitting TRBD1. The CDR3 is 16 residues long. CDR1 is MNHEY, CDR2 SMNVEV, per germline (reference sequence). V lost 0 bases and J lost 6; bases outside the gene matches: 6. The CDR3 bases are TGTGCCAGCAGTTTATCGAAACGGACAGGGTATGAAAAACTGTTTTTT. Amino acids: CASSLSKRTGYEKLFF.

The chain employs TRBV29-1 and TRBJ2-1; tentatively, D is TRBD1 or TRBD2 (5 bases each). CDR1 is SQVTM, CDR2 ANQGSEA, per germline. The V end was cut by 0 bases, the J end by 2 bases, with 14 bases between. This CDR3 is 16 amino acids long. CDR3 loop: CSVEDLGGGAYNEQFF. The DNA of the CDR3 is TGCAGCGTTGAAGATCTGGGTGGGGGAGCCTACAATGAGCAGTTCTTC.

In its sample, this clone was seen once. The chain links TRBV5-1 to TRBJ2-7; TRBD2 matches 11 bases. The V and J ends lost 5 bases and 4 bases, in that order; junction bases with no gene match: 8. Germline V gives CDR1 SGHRS, CDR2 YFSETQ. The CDR3 runs to 15 residues. The CDR3 is CASRVAGGAGYEQYF. CDR3 DNA: TGCGCCAGCAGAGTAGCGGGAGGGGCAGGGTACGAGCAGTACTTC.

V is TRBV19 and J is TRBJ2-3; TRBD1 might be the D (6 bases). The CDR3 sequence is 16 residues long. Germline CDR1 LNHDA, CDR2 SQIVND (reference sequence). Trimming left V 4 bases short and J 2 bases short, with 16 bases between. The CDR3, as DNA: TGTGCCAGTAGTAGAGGGGGTGGGAGTTACACAGATACGCAGTATTTT. Residues: CASSRGGGSYTDTQYF.

The chain has TRBV4-2 and TRBJ2-7, with D possibly matching TRBD1 (6 bases). V was pared by 4 bases and J by 1 base, with 14 bases between. The CDR3 contains 15 residues. Germline CDR1 reads LGHNA; CDR2 reads YNFKEQ. CDR3 loop: CASSLYRDTSYEQYF. Written as DNA, the CDR3 is TGTGCCAGCAGCCTCTACAGGGACACTTCCTACGAGCAGTACTTC.